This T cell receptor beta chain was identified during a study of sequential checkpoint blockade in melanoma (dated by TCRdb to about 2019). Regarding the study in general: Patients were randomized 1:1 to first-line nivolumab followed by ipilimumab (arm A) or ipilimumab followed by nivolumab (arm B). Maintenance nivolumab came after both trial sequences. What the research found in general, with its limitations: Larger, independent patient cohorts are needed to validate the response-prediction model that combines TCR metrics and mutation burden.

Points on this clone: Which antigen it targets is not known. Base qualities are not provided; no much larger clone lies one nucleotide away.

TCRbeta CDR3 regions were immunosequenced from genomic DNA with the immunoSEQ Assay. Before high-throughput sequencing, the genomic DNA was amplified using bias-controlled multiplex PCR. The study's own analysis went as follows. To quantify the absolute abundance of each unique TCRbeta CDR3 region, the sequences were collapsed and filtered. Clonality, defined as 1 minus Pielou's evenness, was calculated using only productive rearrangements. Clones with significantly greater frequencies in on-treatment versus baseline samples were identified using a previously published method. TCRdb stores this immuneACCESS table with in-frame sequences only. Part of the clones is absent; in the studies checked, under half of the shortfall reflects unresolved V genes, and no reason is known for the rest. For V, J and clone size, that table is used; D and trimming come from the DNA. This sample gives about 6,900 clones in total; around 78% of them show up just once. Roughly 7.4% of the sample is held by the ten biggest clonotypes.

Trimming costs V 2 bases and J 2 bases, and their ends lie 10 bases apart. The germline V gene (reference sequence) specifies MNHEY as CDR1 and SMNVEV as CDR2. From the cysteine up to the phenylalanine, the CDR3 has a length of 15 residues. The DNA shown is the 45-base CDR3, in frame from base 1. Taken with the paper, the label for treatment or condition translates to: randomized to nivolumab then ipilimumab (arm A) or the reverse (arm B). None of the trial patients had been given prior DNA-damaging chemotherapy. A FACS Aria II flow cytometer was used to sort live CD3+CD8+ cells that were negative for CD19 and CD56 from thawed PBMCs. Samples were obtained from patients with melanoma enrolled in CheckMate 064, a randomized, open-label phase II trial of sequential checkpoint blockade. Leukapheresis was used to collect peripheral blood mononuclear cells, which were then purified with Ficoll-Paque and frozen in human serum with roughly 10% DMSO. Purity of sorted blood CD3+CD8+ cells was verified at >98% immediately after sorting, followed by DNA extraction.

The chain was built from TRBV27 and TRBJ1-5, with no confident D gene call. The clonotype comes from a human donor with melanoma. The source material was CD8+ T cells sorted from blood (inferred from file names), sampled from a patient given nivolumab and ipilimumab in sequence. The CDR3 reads CASSLGSRGNQPQHF. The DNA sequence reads TGTGCCAGCAGTTTAGGTTCGAGGGGCAATCAGCCCCAGCATTTT.